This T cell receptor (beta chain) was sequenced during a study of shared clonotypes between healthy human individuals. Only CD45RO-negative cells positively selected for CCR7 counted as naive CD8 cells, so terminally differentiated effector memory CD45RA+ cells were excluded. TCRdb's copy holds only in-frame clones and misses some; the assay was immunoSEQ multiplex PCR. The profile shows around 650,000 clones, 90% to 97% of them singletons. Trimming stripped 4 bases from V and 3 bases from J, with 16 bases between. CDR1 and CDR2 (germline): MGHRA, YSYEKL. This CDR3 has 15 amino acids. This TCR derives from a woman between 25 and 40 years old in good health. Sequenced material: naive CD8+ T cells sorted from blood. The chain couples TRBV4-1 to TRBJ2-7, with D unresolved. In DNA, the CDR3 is TGCGCCAGCAGCCCAAAGTTTGACCCCGGCTACGAGCAGTACTTC. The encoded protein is CASSPKFDPGYEQYF.